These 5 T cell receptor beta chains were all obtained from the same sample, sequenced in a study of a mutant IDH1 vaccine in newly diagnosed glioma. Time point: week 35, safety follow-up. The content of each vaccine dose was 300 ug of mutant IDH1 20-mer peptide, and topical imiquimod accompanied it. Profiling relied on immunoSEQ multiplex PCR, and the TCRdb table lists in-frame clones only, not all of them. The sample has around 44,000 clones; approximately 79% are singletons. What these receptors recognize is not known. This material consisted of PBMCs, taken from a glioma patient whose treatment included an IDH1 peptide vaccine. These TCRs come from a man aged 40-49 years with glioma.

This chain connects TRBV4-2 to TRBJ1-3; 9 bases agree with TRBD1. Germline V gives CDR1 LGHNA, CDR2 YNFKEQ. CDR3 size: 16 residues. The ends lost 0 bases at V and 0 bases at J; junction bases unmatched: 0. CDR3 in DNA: TGTGCCAGCAGCCAAGAGACAGGGGGCTCTGGAAACACCATATATTTT. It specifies CASSQETGGSGNTIYF.

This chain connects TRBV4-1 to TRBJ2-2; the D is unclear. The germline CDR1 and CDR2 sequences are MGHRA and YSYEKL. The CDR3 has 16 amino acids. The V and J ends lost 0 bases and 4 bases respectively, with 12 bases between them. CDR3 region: CASSQEPNVSTGELFF. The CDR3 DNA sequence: TGCGCCAGCAGCCAAGAACCCAATGTCTCCACCGGGGAGCTGTTTTTT.

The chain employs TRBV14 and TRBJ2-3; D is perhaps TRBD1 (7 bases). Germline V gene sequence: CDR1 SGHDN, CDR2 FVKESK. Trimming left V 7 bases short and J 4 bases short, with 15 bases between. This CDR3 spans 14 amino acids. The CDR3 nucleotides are TGTGCCAGCACAAGGAGGGGGCGGGCAGATACGCAGTATTTT. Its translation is CASTRRGRADTQYF.

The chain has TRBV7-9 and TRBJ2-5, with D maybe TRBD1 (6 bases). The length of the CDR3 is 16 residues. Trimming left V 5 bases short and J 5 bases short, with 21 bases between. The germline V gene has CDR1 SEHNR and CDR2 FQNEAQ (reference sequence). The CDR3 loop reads CASSPPITGPGETQYF. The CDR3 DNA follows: TGTGCCAGCAGCCCCCCGATTACAGGGCCGGGGGAGACCCAGTACTTC.

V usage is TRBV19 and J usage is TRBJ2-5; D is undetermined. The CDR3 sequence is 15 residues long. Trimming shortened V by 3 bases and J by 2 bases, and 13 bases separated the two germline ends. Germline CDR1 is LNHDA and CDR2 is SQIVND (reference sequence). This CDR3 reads CASSMWGGIQETQYF. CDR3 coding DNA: TGTGCCAGTAGTATGTGGGGTGGGATTCAAGAGACCCAGTACTTC. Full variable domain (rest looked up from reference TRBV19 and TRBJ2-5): DGGITQSPKYLFRKEGQNVTLSCEQNLNHDAMYWYRQDPGQGLRLIYYSQIVNDFQKGDIAEGYSVSREKKESFPLTVTSAQKNPTAFYLCASSMWGGIQETQYFGPGTRLLVL.